A selection of T cell receptor beta chains follows, all from one sample in a study of blood T cell repertoires in COVID-19. Assay used: immunoSEQ multiplex PCR; TCRdb lists only in-frame clones, some missing. The data hold some 390,000 clones, with around 87% observed a single time. Sequenced: PBMCs or T cells enriched from blood (not recorded which). The receptors were sampled from a man aged 25-45 years who had recovered from COVID-19. Each CDR3 is given with its conserved first and last residue. A D gene is named only where the DNA matches it firmly.

v_call: TRBV6-6; d_call: TRBD1; cdr3_aa: CASSSTGVVYGYTF
v_call: TRBV19; d_call: NA; cdr3_aa: CASSLQGWGTGELFF
v_call: TRBV14; d_call: TRBD2; cdr3_aa: CASSHVAGAKFF
v_call: TRBV7-6; d_call: NA; cdr3_aa: CASSLVSAGANSPLHF
v_call: TRBV25-1; d_call: NA; cdr3_aa: CASSEYSAGLDGYTF
v_call: TRBV4-2; d_call: TRBD2; cdr3_aa: CASSQGTSGQETQYF
v_call: TRBV6-5; d_call: TRBD1; cdr3_aa: CASRTGSNQPQHF
v_call: TRBV28; d_call: NA; cdr3_aa: CASSSPTGFLAPSGNTIYF
v_call: TRBV3-1/TRBV3-2; d_call: TRBD1; cdr3_aa: CASGAQGAPGNTIYF
v_call: TRBV13; d_call: NA; cdr3_aa: CASSLGAGKQYF
v_call: TRBV11-1; d_call: TRBD2; cdr3_aa: CASSDTSGSYEQYF
v_call: TRBV12-3/TRBV12-4; d_call: NA; cdr3_aa: CASSLGNYGYTF
v_call: TRBV10-3; d_call: TRBD1; cdr3_aa: CATTDRAEGYTF
v_call: TRBV5-1; d_call: TRBD2; cdr3_aa: CASSPSGASSYEQYF
v_call: TRBV23-1; d_call: TRBD1; cdr3_aa: CASSQSRTGIWNEQFF
v_call: TRBV3-1/TRBV3-2; d_call: NA; cdr3_aa: CASRPAGQYNSPLHF
v_call: TRBV7-2; d_call: TRBD2; cdr3_aa: CASSQGLAGVGYEQYF
v_call: TRBV3-1/TRBV3-2; d_call: TRBD2; cdr3_aa: CASTRGYEQYF
v_call: TRBV11-3; d_call: NA; cdr3_aa: CASSLTGTGELFF